This T cell receptor beta chain emerged from a study of cytomegalovirus exposure and HLA in healthy donors. V was trimmed by 5 bases and J by 8 bases, leaving 12 bases between them. CDR3 length equals 12 residues. Germline assignment: CDR1 SGHAT and CDR2 FQNNGV. Turning to this clone: Its antigen remains unidentified.

PCR involved 60 Vbeta and 13 Jbeta primers. Profiled with immunoSEQ multiplex PCR; TCRdb holds only in-frame clones, not every one. The data hold around 72,000 clones, with approximately 70% observed a single time. Study-wide results and limits: The authors later linked a missense DCLRE1C variant to TCR beta V- and J-gene trimming.

The sample taken for sequencing was PBMCs. This sequence originates from a man aged 35 to 55 in good health and CMV-seropositive. This rearrangement joins TRBV11-2 to TRBJ1-2; D unresolved. CDR3 nucleotide sequence: TGTGCCAGCAGCCCGACTTTCAAGGGCTACACCTTC. It encodes CASSPTFKGYTF.